These 10 T cell receptor beta chains originate from one sample sequenced in a study of T cells in Graves' hyperthyroidism and ophthalmopathy. Amplification of TCR beta CDR3 regions used RNA as the template. RT-PCR in the first round (using the HTBI primer set) targeted the TCR CDR3. TCRdb called the multiplex PCR reads again in MiXCR, with one record for every CDR3 protein. The data contain about 600,000 distinct CDR3 sequences, about 14% of them singletons. The specimen was blood. These receptors were taken from a woman between 45 and 65 years old with Graves' ophthalmopathy.

The chain combines TRBV11-2 with TRBJ2-5; TRBD2 agrees at 10 bases. CDR3 length: 18 amino acids. The germline V gene has CDR1 SGHAT and CDR2 FQNNGV. After removal of 0 bases from V and 2 bases from J, the junction contained 9 bases not matched to a gene. The CDR3 nucleotides are TGTGCCAGCAGCTTAGAAAGGGTACTAGCGGGGAAACAAGAGACCCAGTACTTC. Translation gives CASSLERVLAGKQETQYF.

This clonotype has only a few counts. The J gene is TRBJ2-7, the V gene TRBV12-3 or TRBV12-4; 10 nucleotides match TRBD2. The CDR3 runs 17 residues. With V trimmed by 3 bases and J by 2 bases, 10 bases remained unmatched. The CDR3 spells CASSLLAGVEAAYEQYF. The CDR3 bases are TGTGCCAGCAGTTTGCTAGCGGGAGTGGAAGCAGCCTACGAGCAGTACTTC.

This clonotype was detected many times. The chain has TRBV12-3 or TRBV12-4 and TRBJ2-3, with TRBD2 matching over 8 bases. V shed 6 bases, J shed 0 bases, and the junction held 2 bases outside the gene matches. CDR3 size: 14 residues. Here the CDR3 DNA reads TGTGCCAGCAGGCCTAGCGGGAGCACAGATACGCAGTATTTT. Translating it yields CASRPSGSTDTQYF.

The sample holds a few counts of this clonotype. The chain carries TRBV20-1 and TRBJ2-2, with 8 bases that match TRBD1. CDR1 DFQATT and CDR2 SNEGSKA come from the germline V gene (reference sequence). This CDR3 spans 15 amino acids. With V trimmed by 2 bases and J by 1 base, 3 bases remained unmatched. CDR3 DNA sequence: TGCAGTGCTAGACCCGACAGGGGGAACACCGGGGAGCTGTTTTTT. This codes for CSARPDRGNTGELFF.

V usage is TRBV6-5 and J usage is TRBJ2-7, with TRBD2 as a possible D gene (5 bases). In germline, CDR1 is MNHEY, CDR2 SVGAGI. Trimming stripped 2 bases from V and 0 bases from J, with 14 bases between. This CDR3 spans 16 amino acids. The CDR3: CASSYRLGLDSYEQYF. For the CDR3, the DNA is TGTGCCAGCAGTTACCGACTCGGACTGGACTCCTACGAGCAGTACTTC.

This clonotype was picked up many times. The chain combines TRBV7-2 with TRBJ2-5; 7 bases map to TRBD2. The CDR3 is 14 residues long. Germline V lookup: CDR1 SGHTA, CDR2 FQGNSA. V dropped 6 bases and J dropped 3; count of bases not matched to a gene: 7. For the CDR3, the DNA is TGTGCCAGCAGTTCGGGACGGGGGGAAGAGACCCAGTACTTC. The encoded protein is CASSSGRGEETQYF.

This clonotype has just a few counts. The rearrangement joins TRBV6-2 or TRBV6-3 to TRBJ2-3; 13 nucleotides match TRBD2. The ends lost 5 bases at V and 4 bases at J; junction bases unmatched: 9. Germline CDR1 reads MNHEY; CDR2 reads SVGEGT. This CDR3 contains 17 residues. In DNA form, the CDR3 reads TGTGCCAGCAGTCCAACTAGCGGGAGGGCTTGGTCAGATACGCAGTATTTT. Amino acids: CASSPTSGRAWSDTQYF.

This clonotype appeared a few times. This chain joins TRBV12-5 and TRBJ1-1; a weak D match, TRBD1 (5 bases). V lost 6 bases and J 1 base, leaving 9 bases between the germline ends. Germline V gene lookup returns CDR1 LGHNT and CDR2 FRNRAP. The CDR3 consists of 13 residues. This CDR3 is CASGHGTNTEAFF. CDR3 sequence (DNA): TGTGCTAGTGGACACGGGACGAACACTGAAGCTTTCTTT.

The V call is TRBV13, the J call TRBJ2-7, with D possibly TRBD2 on 5 matching bases. The V end lost 4 bases, the J end lost 4 bases, and 14 bases lay between the germline ends. This CDR3 region has 14 residues. Germline CDR1 PRHDT, CDR2 FYEKMQ (reference sequence). The CDR3 region is CASSSRRGSYEQYF. For the CDR3, the DNA is TGTGCCAGCAGCTCGCGCCGGGGATCTTACGAGCAGTACTTC.

The chain links TRBV18 to TRBJ2-1; D unresolved. The CDR3 extends over 14 amino acids. V lost 3 bases to trimming and J lost 4 bases, with 10 bases between them. The germline gives CDR1 KGHSH, CDR2 LQKENI. CDR3 loop: CASSPDPLYNEQFF. The CDR3 coding sequence is TGTGCCAGCTCACCCGACCCATTATACAATGAGCAGTTCTTC.